This is a list of T cell receptor beta chains from one sample in a study of blood T cell repertoires in COVID-19. TCRdb keeps only in-frame clones here, not all; method: immunoSEQ multiplex PCR. Here the sample spans about 310,000 clones, over 80% being singletons. Sequenced: PBMCs or T cells enriched from blood (not recorded which). The receptors stem from a young woman who had recovered from COVID-19. Each CDR3 is given with its conserved first and last residue. The D gene is left open where the match is weak. The size of a clone is reported for some rows only, either as once, few or many, or as a class for expanded clones.

TRBJ2-1,TRBV27,TRBD2,.,TGTGCCAGCAGTCTACTGCTAGCGGGAGGGCCGGACAATGAGCAGTTCTTC,CASSLLLAGGPDNEQFF
TRBJ1-1,TRBV30,TRBD1,few,TGTGCCTGGAGCTCGGGGACAGCCCAGGAAGCTTTCTTT,CAWSSGTAQEAFF
TRBJ1-2,TRBV24-1,.,.,TGTGCCACCAGTGATGAAATGGGCGGCTACACCTTC,CATSDEMGGYTF
TRBJ1-4,TRBV5-5,.,.,TGTGCCAGCAGGTCTGGCGGGGGGAGTGGTGAAAAACTGTTTTTT,CASRSGGGSGEKLFF
TRBJ2-2,TRBV5-1,.,.,TGCGCCAGCAAAATTATTCCGGGTCCCGGGGAGCTGTTTTTT,CASKIIPGPGELFF
TRBJ1-5,TRBV28,.,.,TGTGCCAGCAGTCCTTCGGGGCAGCCCCAGCATTTT,CASSPSGQPQHF
TRBJ1-6,TRBV5-8,.,.,TGTGCCAGCAGCTCCCTGGAAGGTCCCGGGGGTAATTCACCCCTCCACTTT,CASSSLEGPGGNSPLHF
TRBJ2-7,TRBV27,TRBD1,.,TGTGCCAGCAGAAGACAGGGGTCCCCTTGGGAGCAGTACTTC,CASRRQGSPWEQYF
TRBJ1-2,TRBV19,.,.,TGTGCCAGTAAGGCAGGACTGGACTATGGCTACACCTTC,CASKAGLDYGYTF
TRBJ2-7,TRBV5-1,TRBD1,.,TGCGCCAGCAGCCTCCGGACAGGCTCCTACGAGCAGTACTTC,CASSLRTGSYEQYF
TRBJ2-3,TRBV7-9,.,.,TGTGCCAGCAGCTTGCGGGGCCGCACAGATACGCAGTATTTT,CASSLRGRTDTQYF
TRBJ1-2,TRBV20-1,.,.,TGCAGTGGGCGGCCTGCTGGCGGCTACACCTTC,CSGRPAGGYTF
TRBJ2-1,TRBV5-1,.,.,TGCGCCAGCAGCTTAGGGGAAACCCCGTACAATGAGCAGTTCTTC,CASSLGETPYNEQFF
TRBJ2-7,TRBV6-5,.,.,TGTGCCAGCAGTTATCGGTCCGAGCAGTACTTC,CASSYRSEQYF
TRBJ2-2,TRBV5-1,.,.,TGCGCCAGCAGCTGGGGGAGACTAGACGGGGAGCTGTTTTTT,CASSWGRLDGELFF
TRBJ2-7,TRBV7-2,.,.,TGTGCCAGCAGCGGGGCCCCGGGGGACTACGAGCAGTACTTC,CASSGAPGDYEQYF
TRBJ2-7,TRBV4-1,.,.,TGCGCCAGCAGAAAAACGGCCCAACGGGCCTACGAGCAGTACTTC,CASRKTAQRAYEQYF
TRBJ1-2,TRBV27,TRBD1,.,TGTGCCAGCGGACTACAGGGGAACTATGGCTACACCTTC,CASGLQGNYGYTF
TRBJ1-1,TRBV6-5,.,.,TGTGCCAGCAGTTACTCGGGCAGGGGCACTGAAGCTTTCTTT,CASSYSGRGTEAFF
TRBJ2-5,TRBV7-2,TRBD1,.,TGTGCCAGCAGCCTCTCTCCAGGGGGATCCCAAGAGACCCAGTACTTC,CASSLSPGGSQETQYF
TRBJ2-7,TRBV28,.,.,TGTGCCAGCAGTTGGAGGGGCCAATTTAGCTACGAGCAGTACTTC,CASSWRGQFSYEQYF
TRBJ2-3,TRBV29-1,TRBD1,.,TGCAGCGTTGGGCGCGGGGACAGGGACCTCACTTATACGCAGTATTTT,CSVGRGDRDLTYTQYF
TRBJ2-1,TRBV7-2,TRBD2,.,TGTGCCAGCAGCGCGAGCGGGAGGTCCTACAATGAGCAGTTCTTC,CASSASGRSYNEQFF
TRBJ2-1,TRBV9,TRBD2,.,TGTGCCAGCAGCACTAGCCGACTAGCGGGAGTCCATGAGCAGTTCTTC,CASSTSRLAGVHEQFF
TRBJ2-7,TRBV5-4,TRBD2,few,TGTGCCAGCAGCGGATCAGCGGGGCTTCAGCACTTC,CASSGSAGLQHF
TRBJ2-1,TRBV20-1,TRBD2,.,TGCAGTGCTAGTACTAGCGGGGACAATGAGCAGTTCTTC,CSASTSGDNEQFF
TRBJ2-4,TRBV5-5,TRBD1,.,TGTGCCAGCAGCTCAATCGGGACAGGGGAAAGCATTCAGTACTTC,CASSSIGTGESIQYF
TRBJ1-4,TRBV4-2,.,.,TGTGCCAGCAGCCAAAGGCTGCAGGGGTCGGACGAAAAACTGTTTTTT,CASSQRLQGSDEKLFF
TRBJ2-5,TRBV7-2,TRBD2,.,TGTGCCAGCAGCTTAGCGGGCGCGGGAGGGAACCAAGAGACCCAGTACTTC,CASSLAGAGGNQETQYF
TRBJ2-1,TRBV9,.,.,TGTGCCAGCACCCGTGAGCAGGCGTTCTACAATGAGCAGTTCTTC,CASTREQAFYNEQFF
TRBJ2-5,TRBV5-1,TRBD1,.,TGCGCCAGCAGCTTGGCAGGGACAGAAGAGACCCAGTACTTC,CASSLAGTEETQYF